The rows below give T cell receptor beta chains drawn from one sample of a study of cytomegalovirus exposure and HLA in healthy donors. Using immunoSEQ multiplex PCR, the repertoire was profiled, and TCRdb retains in-frame clones only, with some absent. The data hold under 200,000 clones, with roughly 80% observed a single time. The sample taken for sequencing was PBMCs. These receptors came from a man aged 25-40 years in good health and CMV-seropositive. CDR3s include the opening cysteine and the closing phenylalanine or tryptophan. D genes are given only for firm matches.

j_call: TRBJ1-2
v_call: TRBV5-6
d_call: NA
cdr3_aa: CASSLGSAAVRDYGYTF

j_call: TRBJ1-4
v_call: TRBV9
d_call: NA
cdr3_aa: CASSVGGDEKLFF

j_call: TRBJ2-5
v_call: TRBV7-6
d_call: NA
cdr3_aa: CASSLYGGLETQYF

j_call: TRBJ1-6
v_call: TRBV19
d_call: TRBD1
cdr3_aa: CASCRDRGNNSPLHF

j_call: TRBJ1-5
v_call: TRBV14
d_call: NA
cdr3_aa: CASSQEGACLSNQPQHF

j_call: TRBJ1-4
v_call: TRBV2
d_call: NA
cdr3_aa: CASSRHEKLFF

j_call: TRBJ2-4
v_call: TRBV9
d_call: NA
cdr3_aa: CASRVEGTDIQYF

j_call: TRBJ2-7
v_call: TRBV5-1
d_call: NA
cdr3_aa: CASSLGRALDEQYF

j_call: TRBJ2-1
v_call: TRBV7-9
d_call: TRBD2
cdr3_aa: CASSRGLAGPLYNEQFF

j_call: TRBJ1-5
v_call: TRBV18
d_call: TRBD1
cdr3_aa: CASSGQGNNQPQHF

j_call: TRBJ2-3
v_call: TRBV19
d_call: NA
cdr3_aa: CASSPTGFGVDTQYF